The rows below give T cell receptor beta chains drawn from one sample of a study of blood T cell repertoires in COVID-19. Libraries were prepared by immunoSEQ multiplex PCR; TCRdb keeps only in-frame clonotypes and omits some of them. The sample records tens of thousands of clones, 80% to 90% being singletons. Specimen: peripheral blood. The origin of the receptors is a man aged 50 or older with acute or convalescent COVID-19. CDR3s include the opening cysteine and the closing phenylalanine or tryptophan. A D gene is named only where the DNA matches it firmly. A clone size is listed for some rows: how often the clone was seen (once, few, many), or a class if it is expanded.

d_gene | j_gene | abundance | v_gene | CDR3aa | CDR3nt
TRBD1 | TRBJ1-4 | - | TRBV6-5 | CASSYSGTGDEKLFF | TGTGCCAGCAGTTACTCTGGGACAGGGGATGAAAAACTGTTTTTT
TRBD1 | TRBJ2-5 | - | TRBV19 | CASSGTEQETQYF | TGTGCCAGTAGTGGGACAGAGCAAGAGACCCAGTACTTC
- | TRBJ2-7 | - | TRBV28 | CASSPSGLSYEQYF | TGTGCCAGCAGTCCGTCGGGACTTTCCTACGAGCAGTACTTC
- | TRBJ1-6 | - | TRBV7-2 | CASSLGSSDNSPLHF | TGTGCCAGCAGCTTAGGATCATCGGATAATTCACCCCTCCACTTT
- | TRBJ2-7 | - | TRBV28 | CASSLYDRYQHEQYF | TGTGCCAGCAGTTTATATGACAGATACCAACACGAGCAGTACTTC
TRBD1 | TRBJ2-7 | - | TRBV7-3 | CASSSTGAREQYF | TGTGCCAGCAGTTCTACAGGGGCGCGCGAGCAGTACTTC
- | TRBJ2-1 | once | TRBV12-3/TRBV12-4 | CASSMGPYNEQFF | TGTGCCAGCTCCATGGGCCCATACAATGAGCAGTTCTTC
TRBD2 | TRBJ2-2 | - | TRBV2 | CATGLAENTGELFF | TGTGCCACGGGACTAGCGGAGAACACCGGGGAGCTGTTTTTT
- | TRBJ1-5 | few | TRBV5-6 | CASSLYGGGPSNQPQHF | TGTGCCAGCAGCCTATACGGGGGGGGCCCAAGTAATCAGCCCCAGCATTTT
TRBD1 | TRBJ2-7 | - | TRBV27 | CASSTDRGRSYEQYF | TGTGCCAGCAGTACGGACAGGGGGCGATCCTACGAGCAGTACTTC
- | TRBJ2-3 | - | TRBV18 | CASSLLERLADTQYF | TGTGCCAGCTCACTGCTTGAGCGGTTAGCAGATACGCAGTATTTT
- | TRBJ2-7 | - | TRBV28 | CASSPAGVESTEQYF | TGTGCCAGCAGTCCGGCAGGGGTCGAAAGTACAGAGCAGTACTTC
- | TRBJ1-1 | few | TRBV19 | CASSRRDLNTEAFF | TGTGCCAGTAGTCGCAGGGACTTGAACACTGAAGCTTTCTTT
- | TRBJ1-1 | - | TRBV6-5 | CASLPRGDTEAFF | TGTGCATCCCTCCCCCGGGGGGACACTGAAGCTTTCTTT
TRBD2 | TRBJ2-5 | - | TRBV5-1 | CASSPGLAGGPGETQYF | TGCGCCAGCAGCCCCGGACTAGCGGGAGGGCCGGGAGAGACCCAGTACTTC
- | TRBJ2-1 | - | TRBV5-1 | CASSLGGPSSYNEQFF | TGCGCCAGCAGCTTGGGTGGGCCCAGCTCCTACAATGAGCAGTTCTTC
- | TRBJ2-1 | - | TRBV7-9 | CASSLKSTYNEQFF | TGTGCCAGCAGCTTAAAATCCACCTACAATGAGCAGTTCTTC
- | TRBJ2-7 | - | TRBV6-2/TRBV6-3 | CASSYSPGTDRYEQYF | TGTGCCAGCAGTTACTCCCCCGGGACTGATCGTTACGAGCAGTACTTC
- | TRBJ2-1 | - | TRBV7-9 | CASSLVASYNEQFF | TGTGCCAGCAGCTTAGTGGCCTCCTACAATGAGCAGTTCTTC
- | TRBJ1-4 | - | TRBV19 | CASRNSATNEKLFF | TGTGCCAGTAGAAACAGTGCAACTAATGAAAAACTGTTTTTT
- | TRBJ1-1 | - | TRBV11-2 | CASSPTGRANTEAFF | TGTGCCAGCAGCCCAACGGGCAGGGCGAACACTGAAGCTTTCTTT
- | TRBJ2-3 | - | TRBV28 | CASSLLGDSTDTQYF | TGTGCCAGCAGTTTACTAGGGGATAGCACAGATACGCAGTATTTT
- | TRBJ1-2 | - | TRBV7-2 | CASSLGNQGPYGYTF | TGTGCCAGCAGCTTAGGCAATCAGGGCCCCTATGGCTACACCTTC
- | TRBJ2-2 | few | TRBV19 | CASTFLTGSPGELFF | TGTGCCAGTACCTTCCTAACGGGGAGTCCCGGGGAGCTGTTTTTT
- | TRBJ1-2 | once | TRBV3-1/TRBV3-2 | CASSQDQAGYGYTF | TGTGCCAGCAGCCAAGATCAGGCAGGCTATGGCTACACCTTC
- | TRBJ2-1 | - | TRBV7-6 | CASSLGRGGEAPNEQFF | TGTGCCAGCAGCTTAGGGAGGGGGGGGGAGGCCCCCAATGAGCAGTTCTTC
- | TRBJ2-7 | - | TRBV15 | CATSREGGTYEQYF | TGTGCCACCAGCAGAGAGGGCGGGACCTACGAGCAGTACTTC
TRBD1 | TRBJ1-3 | - | TRBV18 | CASSPRQGALTGNTIYF | TGTGCCAGCTCACCCCGACAGGGCGCGTTAACAGGAAACACCATATATTTT
- | TRBJ2-7 | - | TRBV9 | CASSVDQGPSYEQYF | TGTGCCAGCAGCGTAGATCAGGGCCCCTCCTACGAGCAGTACTTC
- | TRBJ1-2 | few | TRBV6-5 | CASSYSGGFDGYTF | TGTGCCAGCAGTTACTCTGGGGGGTTCGATGGCTACACCTTC
- | TRBJ2-7 | - | TRBV4-1 | CASSQGTLGGGGYEQYF | TGCGCCAGCAGCCAAGGGACCCTAGGGGGGGGAGGCTACGAGCAGTACTTC
- | TRBJ1-6 | - | TRBV28 | CASSLYMKSPLHF | TGTGCCAGCAGTTTGTACATGAAGTCACCCCTCCACTTT
- | TRBJ2-3 | - | TRBV30 | CAWIEGSTDTQYF | TGTGCCTGGATTGAGGGCAGCACAGATACGCAGTATTTT
TRBD1 | TRBJ2-1 | - | TRBV5-1 | CASSPGTGTEQFF | TGCGCCAGCAGCCCCGGGACAGGGACTGAGCAGTTCTTC
TRBD1 | TRBJ2-1 | - | TRBV3-1/TRBV3-2 | CASSSRDSSYNEQFF | TGTGCCAGCAGCTCCCGGGACAGTTCGTACAATGAGCAGTTCTTC
- | TRBJ1-5 | - | TRBV19 | CASGGSNQPQHF | TGTGCCAGTGGGGGGAGCAATCAGCCCCAGCATTTT
- | TRBJ2-2 | - | TRBV28 | CASSLSYRAAGELFF | TGTGCCAGCAGTTTATCCTACAGGGCTGCCGGGGAGCTGTTTTTT
TRBD1 | TRBJ2-3 | once | TRBV29-1 | CSAPGVGTGRTDTQYF | TGCAGCGCCCCGGGGGTTGGGACAGGGAGAACAGATACGCAGTATTTT
- | TRBJ1-3 | - | TRBV21-1 | CASSKFGGNTIYF | TGTGCCAGCAGCAAATTCGGTGGAAACACCATATATTTT
TRBD1 | TRBJ2-7 | - | TRBV4-1 | CASSVRDSPYEQYF | TGCGCCAGCAGCGTCCGGGACAGTCCCTACGAGCAGTACTTC
TRBD1 | TRBJ2-7 | many | TRBV7-9 | CASSLARGLHEQYF | TGTGCCAGCAGCTTAGCCAGGGGGCTCCACGAGCAGTACTTC
- | TRBJ2-5 | - | TRBV10-3 | CAISFSLGQTFEETQYF | TGTGCCATCAGTTTTTCACTTGGACAGACCTTTGAAGAGACCCAGTACTTC
TRBD1 | TRBJ2-2 | few | TRBV9 | CASSVGDRGATGELFF | TGTGCCAGCAGCGTAGGCGACAGGGGGGCCACCGGGGAGCTGTTTTTT
TRBD1 | TRBJ1-4 | - | TRBV4-2 | CASSQGLTGITNEKLFF | TGTGCCAGCAGCCAAGGGTTGACAGGGATTACTAATGAAAAACTGTTTTTT
- | TRBJ1-2 | once | TRBV28 | CASSLPGDYGYTF | TGTGCCAGCAGTTTACCCGGTGACTATGGCTACACCTTC
TRBD1 | TRBJ1-6 | - | TRBV2 | CASSRDRNSPLHF | TGTGCCAGCAGCCGGGACAGGAATTCACCCCTCCACTTT
- | TRBJ1-2 | - | TRBV12-5 | CASGPRREANYGYTF | TGTGCTAGTGGTCCACGACGGGAAGCTAACTATGGCTACACCTTC
TRBD1 | TRBJ1-4 | few | TRBV10-3 | CAIRDGTANEKLFF | TGTGCCATCAGGGACGGGACAGCTAATGAAAAACTGTTTTTT